This TCR beta chain was obtained from a study of low-dose radiotherapy and immunotherapy resistance in tumors. Study as a whole: The study administered intravenous cyclophosphamide at 200 mg/m2 every two weeks, one day ahead of radiation and immunotherapy.

The CDR3 runs 14 residues. V lost 7 bases and J 8 bases, leaving 19 bases between the germline ends. The table lists this clonotype with a few counts. First-strand cDNA relied on TRAV- and TRBV-specific primers spanning alpha and beta chains. The PCR that amplified TCRs ran for about 20 cycles, relying on a constant-region primer and a V-primer adapter. mRNA isolates were amplified via in vitro transcription. TCRdb ran MiXCR on the reads and lists one entry per CDR3 protein. The sample shows about 71,000 distinct CDR3 sequences, around 30% of them seen only once. Time point in this sample: before trial treatment.

The chain recombines TRBV12-3 or TRBV12-4 with TRBJ2-3; TRBD1 is a possible D gene (5 bases). The origin of this receptor is a female donor with ovarian cancer. The material sequenced was PBMCs, taken before treatment. The CDR3 here is CASMGLEAPGTQYF. CDR3 bases: TGTGCCAGCATGGGGCTTGAGGCCCCGGGTACGCAGTATTTT.